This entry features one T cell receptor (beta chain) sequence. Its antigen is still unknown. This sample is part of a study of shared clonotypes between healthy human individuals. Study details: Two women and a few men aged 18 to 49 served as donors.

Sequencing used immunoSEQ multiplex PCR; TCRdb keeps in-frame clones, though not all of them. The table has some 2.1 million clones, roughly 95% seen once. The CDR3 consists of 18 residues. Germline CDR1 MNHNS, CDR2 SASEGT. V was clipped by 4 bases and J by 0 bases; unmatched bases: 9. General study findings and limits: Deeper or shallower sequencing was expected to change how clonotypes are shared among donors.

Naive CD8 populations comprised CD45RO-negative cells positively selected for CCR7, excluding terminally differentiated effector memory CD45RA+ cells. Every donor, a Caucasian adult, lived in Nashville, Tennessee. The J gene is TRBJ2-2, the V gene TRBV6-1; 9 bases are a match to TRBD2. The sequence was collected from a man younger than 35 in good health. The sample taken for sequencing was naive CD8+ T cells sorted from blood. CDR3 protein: CASSGRLADLSNTGELFF. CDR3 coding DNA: TGTGCCAGCAGTGGGCGACTAGCGGACCTATCGAACACCGGGGAGCTGTTTTTT.